This T cell receptor (beta chain) was sequenced in a study of cytomegalovirus exposure and HLA in healthy donors. As regards this clone: No antigen is known for it.

The CDR3 totals 15 residues. Amplification used 60 Vbeta primers and 13 Jbeta primers. Repertoires were generated with immunoSEQ multiplex PCR, while TCRdb's copy carries only in-frame clones and drops some. The sample shows 120,000 or so clones, 65% to 80% of them seen only once. Study-wide results and caveats: Excluded were some V segments that proved indistinguishable, including TRBV6-2 and TRBV6-3. With later analysis, a missense DCLRE1C variant became linked to TCR beta V- and J-gene trimming. A later analysis showed TCR association rates differing by HLA locus, peaking at DRB1 and lowest at HLA-C.

The sequencing sample was made of PBMCs. The TCR was taken from a man aged 25-45 years in good health and CMV-seropositive. The gene calls are TRBV21-1 and TRBJ1-5; the table assigns TRBD1, which was not confirmed against the DNA. TRBV21-1 is described as a pseudogene. CDR3 nucleotides: TGTGCCAGCAGCTTTCAGGGGGTTGACAATCAGCCCCAGCATTTT. It is translated as CASSFQGVDNQPQHF.